This is a list of T cell receptor beta chains from one sample in a study of blood T cell repertoires in COVID-19. TCRdb's copy holds only in-frame clones and misses some; the assay was immunoSEQ multiplex PCR. The sample has 150,000 to 200,000 clones, approximately 95% seen once. Material: peripheral blood. The receptors originated from a woman aged 60 to 75 with COVID-19, enrolled during active disease. CDR3s leave out the opening cysteine and the closing phenylalanine or tryptophan.

V	length	J	CDR3
TRBV11-2	13	TRBJ1-1	ASTSRLTGGTEAF
TRBV5-1	14	TRBJ1-1	ASTLGWGDMNTEAF
TRBV7-2	12	TRBJ1-1	ASSAQGRRTEAF
TRBV9	11	TRBJ2-7	ASSLTGFSEQY
TRBV11-3	10	TRBJ2-1	ASSFPGHRQF
TRBV5-6	14	TRBJ2-2	ASSAPLELYTGELF
TRBV5-4	12	TRBJ2-2	ASRTQGNTGELF
TRBV18	13	TRBJ2-2	ASSEVGSNTGELF
TRBV19	11	TRBJ2-2	ASSIRGTGELF
TRBV25-1	13	TRBJ1-2	ASSYGTGVEYGYT
TRBV19	12	TRBJ2-3	ASSAQGSTDTQY
TRBV6-6	18	TRBJ2-5	ASSPLPGTGGAGGQETQY
TRBV7-6	10	TRBJ1-2	ASGSSGNGYT
TRBV4-3	16	TRBJ2-3	ASSQELAGGLHPDTQY
TRBV6-2/TRBV6-3	12	TRBJ2-3	ASSYLSGGNTQY
TRBV29-1	12	TRBJ1-3	SVGDRDSGNTIY
TRBV18	13	TRBJ2-7	ASRYSGRADGEQY
TRBV7-3	12	TRBJ2-5	ASSPGGAKETQY
TRBV19	10	TRBJ1-1	ATGGWGTEAF
TRBV5-4	14	TRBJ2-4	ASSLPLAGVKNIQY
TRBV19	10	TRBJ2-5	ASSDRGETQY
TRBV3-1/TRBV3-2	11	TRBJ1-4	ASGDRRGEKLF
TRBV13	16	TRBJ2-6	ASSLEGLQGTGANVLT
TRBV5-1	12	TRBJ1-5	ASSPSGGNQPQH
TRBV4-3	12	TRBJ1-2	ASSQEGQPYGYT
TRBV6-6	16	TRBJ2-4	ASSHTPQGGLAKNIQY
TRBV30	11	TRBJ1-2	AWSSGMDYGYT
TRBV7-3	13	TRBJ2-5	ASSSSGADGETQY
TRBV5-6	13	TRBJ1-2	ASSPDRGPPYGYT
TRBV25-1	12	TRBJ1-2	ASSETARNYGYT
TRBV19	12	TRBJ1-2	ASSIPGQGYGYT
TRBV6-6	11	TRBJ1-2	ASRATVHYGYT
TRBV29-1	15	TRBJ1-2	SVEDRKEGGRDYGYT
TRBV6-5	13	TRBJ2-1	ASSYGTGHYNEQF
TRBV11-2	11	TRBJ2-1	ASSLERGGEQF